The 6 T cell receptor beta chains reported below all come from one sample, sequenced in a study of blood T cell repertoires in COVID-19. TCRdb keeps only in-frame clones here, not all; method: immunoSEQ multiplex PCR. The repertoire consists of around 100,000 clones, with about 85% occurring once and the leading ten covering 13%. Input material: peripheral blood. The receptors were gathered from a human donor in a cohort sampled during active COVID-19.

The chain joins TRBV2 to TRBJ2-3, with 10 bases that match TRBD2. This CDR3 has 14 residues. From germline, CDR1 is SNHLY and CDR2 FYNNEI. V shed 7 bases and J 8 bases; nucleotides not matched to a gene: 9. The CDR3 sequence is CASTQLAGVGTQYF. The CDR3 DNA reads TGTGCCAGCACTCAGCTAGCGGGAGTGGGTACGCAGTATTTT.

The CDR3 loop reads CASRNTGTGNYEQYF. The CDR3 DNA sequence: TGTGCCAGCAGGAACACCGGGACAGGGAATTACGAGCAGTACTTC. The chain combines TRBV27 with TRBJ2-7; 9 bases map to TRBD1. The CDR3 sequence is 15 residues long. Germline values: CDR1 MNHEY, CDR2 SMNVEV (reference sequence). The ends lost 6 bases at V and 4 bases at J; junction bases unmatched: 10.

The chain joins TRBV18 to TRBJ1-2; tentative D call: TRBD1 (6 bases). This CDR3 comprises 14 residues. Trimming took off 3 bases at V and 6 bases at J, with 14 bases between the two ends. Looked up from germline, CDR1 is KGHSH and CDR2 is LQKENI. The CDR3 region is CASSPQGWSNGYTF. The CDR3 nucleotides are TGTGCCAGCTCACCCCAGGGGTGGTCGAATGGCTACACCTTC.

This chain links TRBV30 with TRBJ2-7, with D maybe TRBD2 (6 bases). V was trimmed by 1 base and J by 3 bases, leaving 10 bases between them. CDR3 length: 13 amino acids. Germline V gene data show CDR1 as GTSNPN and CDR2 as SVGIG (reference sequence). CDR3 amino acids: CAWSGDWGYEQYF. The DNA of the CDR3 is TGTGCCTGGAGTGGGGACTGGGGCTACGAGCAGTACTTC.

The J gene is TRBJ2-3, the V gene TRBV14; no reliable D call. Germline values: CDR1 SGHDN, CDR2 FVKESK. Trimming removed 4 bases from V and 3 bases from J, with 14 bases in between. The CDR3 is made up of 15 amino acids. CDR3 protein: CASSLLGVFTDTQYF. The CDR3 DNA follows: TGTGCCAGCAGCCTCCTCGGAGTGTTTACAGATACGCAGTATTTT.

The V call is TRBV6-5, the J call TRBJ1-3; no clear D gene. V was shortened by 8 bases and J by 0 bases, with 11 bases between the two germline ends. There are 14 residues in the CDR3. The germline gives CDR1 MNHEY, CDR2 SVGAGI. CDR3 DNA sequence: TGTGCCAGCTCGAGGGAGAGCTCTGGAAACACCATATATTTT. Protein: CASSRESSGNTIYF.